Presented here are 2 T cell receptor beta chains from one specimen sequenced in a study of identical twins. A single record per CDR3 protein comes from TCRdb applying MiXCR to the 5' RACE reads. This repertoire shows roughly 570,000 distinct CDR3 sequences, around a tenth found once; its top ten account for approximately 3.2%. The sample was also linked to a second study, of yellow fever vaccine responses in identical twins.

The sequenced sample consisted of PBMCs. Source of these receptors: a woman between 18 and 29 years old in good health.

At least ten counts were recorded for this clonotype. The V gene is TRBV5-5, the J gene TRBJ1-6; D is undetermined. The CDR3 is 14 amino acids. The V end lost 4 bases, the J end lost 8 bases, and 13 bases lay between the germline ends. In germline, CDR1 is SGHKS, CDR2 YYEKEE (reference sequence). The CDR3 here is CASSRVIGDSPLHF. As DNA, the CDR3 is TGTGCCAGCAGCCGTGTAATTGGGGATTCACCCCTCCACTTT.

In this sample, this clonotype turned up a few times. V usage is TRBV4-2 and J usage is TRBJ2-2; possibly TRBD2 for D (6 bases). The CDR3 contains 15 residues. In germline, CDR1 is LGHNA, CDR2 YNFKEQ. V lost 2 bases and J lost 1, with 8 bases in between. The CDR3 DNA is TGTGCCAGCAGCCAACCCGGGGGGAACACCGGGGAGCTGTTTTTT. Its protein is CASSQPGGNTGELFF.